The clone carrying this T cell receptor (beta chain) was found a few times. The junction departs from germline at one end; a sequencing error may be responsible. Sequencing used immunoSEQ multiplex PCR; TCRdb keeps in-frame clones, though not all of them. The sample holds approximately 9,600 clones; about four fifths are singletons and the top ten take around 5%. These data belong to a study of immune evolution from preneoplasia to lung adenocarcinoma. The CDR3 has 13 residues. Germline V lookup: CDR1 SNHLY, CDR2 FYNNEI. Sequencing was performed on FFPE minimally invasive lung adenocarcinoma tissue. The TCR sequence derives from a person between 70 and 80 years old with lung adenocarcinoma. The chain uses TRBV2 and TRBJ1-1; no clear D gene. The chain's CDR3 is CASREGRYTEAFF. In DNA, the CDR3 is TGTGCCAGCAGGGAAGGACGGTACACTGAAGCTTTCTTT.